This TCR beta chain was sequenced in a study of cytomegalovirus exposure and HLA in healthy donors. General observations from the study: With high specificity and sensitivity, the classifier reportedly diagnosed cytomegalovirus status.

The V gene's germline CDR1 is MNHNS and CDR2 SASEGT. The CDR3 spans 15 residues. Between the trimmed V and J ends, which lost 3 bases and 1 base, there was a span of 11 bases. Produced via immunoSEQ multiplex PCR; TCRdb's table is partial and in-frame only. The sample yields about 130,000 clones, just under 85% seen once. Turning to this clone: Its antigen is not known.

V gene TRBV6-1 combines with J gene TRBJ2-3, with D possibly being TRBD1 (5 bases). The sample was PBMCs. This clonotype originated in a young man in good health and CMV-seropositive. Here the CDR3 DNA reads TGTGCCAGCAGTGACGACAGTCTCCGCACAGATACGCAGTATTTT. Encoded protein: CASSDDSLRTDTQYF.